Below, 30 T cell receptor beta chains from the same sample are listed, as sequenced in a study of blood T cell repertoires in COVID-19. Produced via immunoSEQ multiplex PCR; TCRdb's table is partial and in-frame only. The repertoire includes almost 250,000 clones, 86% of them detected once, and 1.5% to 2% sits in the top ten. The sequenced sample was peripheral blood. The receptors were gathered from a woman in her sixties or seventies who had recovered from COVID-19.

The chain links TRBV5-1 to TRBJ2-7; D is undetermined. The CDR3 is made up of 12 amino acids. Germline V gene lookup returns CDR1 SGHRS and CDR2 YFSETQ. With 0 bases removed from V and 6 bases from J, the gap between germline ends came to 7 bases. The CDR3 nucleotides read TGCGCCAGCAGCTTGGGACGAGGCGAGCAGTACTTC. Amino acid sequence: CASSLGRGEQYF.

The gene calls are TRBV20-1 and TRBJ1-2, with TRBD1 as a possible D gene (6 bases). The V gene's germline CDR1 is DFQATT and CDR2 SNEGSKA (reference sequence). CDR3 length: 11 amino acids. As DNA, the CDR3 is TGCAGCTCTCGGGGGGCCTATGGCTACACCTTC. This gives the protein CSSRGAYGYTF.

This clone came up a few times. The CDR3 DNA is TGCGCCAGCAGCGCCTACGCGGAGGGTTCTTGGGCTTTCTTT. It yields the protein CASSAYAEGSWAFF. The V call is TRBV5-1, the J call TRBJ1-1; no definite D call. This CDR3 spans 14 amino acids. In germline, CDR1 is SGHRS, CDR2 YFSETQ. Trimming pared 4 bases from V and 11 bases from J, leaving 21 bases between.

This clone was recorded a few times. The chain carries TRBV11-2 and TRBJ1-5; 9 nucleotides align to TRBD1. V shed 1 base and J 7 bases; nucleotides not matched to a gene: 2. CDR1 and CDR2 from the germline V gene are SGHAT and FQNNGV. The CDR3 is 14 residues long. This chain's CDR3 is CASSLGTGEQPQHF. The CDR3 DNA sequence: TGTGCCAGCAGCTTAGGGACAGGGGAGCAGCCCCAGCATTTT.

The chain links TRBV5-1 to TRBJ1-4; possibly TRBD1 for D (6 bases). V shed 4 bases and J shed 3 bases, with 13 bases lying between them. The CDR3 extends over 15 amino acids. Germline V gene data show CDR1 as SGHRS and CDR2 as YFSETQ. This CDR3 reads CASSEQGTPNEKLFF. The CDR3, as DNA: TGCGCCAGCAGCGAGCAGGGGACGCCTAATGAAAAACTGTTTTTT.

J is TRBJ1-4 and V is TRBV28, with 9 bases identical to TRBD1. The CDR3 totals 13 residues. Germline values: CDR1 MDHEN, CDR2 SYDVKM. J lost 10 bases, V lost 5 bases, and 5 bases had no gene match. The CDR3 here is CASSPGQGAKLFF. The CDR3 bases are TGTGCCAGCAGTCCGGGACAGGGCGCAAAACTGTTTTTT.

This chain joins TRBV4-3 and TRBJ1-5, with D possibly TRBD1 on 6 matching bases. Germline CDR1 is LGHNA and CDR2 is YSLEER. Trimming stripped 4 bases from V and 6 bases from J, with 16 bases between. The CDR3 extends over 15 amino acids. CDR3: CASSRRQGQGQPQHF. The CDR3 nucleotides are TGCGCCAGCAGCCGACGTCAGGGGCAGGGTCAGCCCCAGCATTTT.

The chain employs TRBV11-2 and TRBJ1-2; D may be TRBD1 (5 bases). The CDR3 runs to 14 residues. With 4 bases removed from V and 6 bases from J, the gap between germline ends came to 15 bases. Germline loops: CDR1 SGHAT, CDR2 FQNNGV. The CDR3 sequence is CASSSYGGGNGYTF. In DNA, the CDR3 is TGTGCCAGCAGCTCCTACGGCGGGGGTAATGGCTACACCTTC.

This chain uses TRBV11-2 with TRBJ2-7; D not certain. This CDR3 is built from 14 residues. Trimming took off 3 bases at V and 2 bases at J, with 11 bases between the two ends. The V gene's germline CDR1 is SGHAT and CDR2 FQNNGV. CDR3 region: CASSFAQTPYEQYF. The CDR3 nucleotides are TGTGCCAGCAGCTTCGCCCAAACTCCCTACGAGCAGTACTTC.

The chain carries TRBV11-3 and TRBJ2-7; 9 bases align to TRBD2. The CDR3 is 17 residues long. J lost 0 bases, V lost 5 bases, and 11 bases had no gene match. In germline, CDR1 is SGHNT, CDR2 YENEEA. In DNA, the CDR3 is TGTGCCAGCAGCCCGGGGACTAGCCGGGCAGGCTCCTACGAGCAGTACTTC. Amino acid sequence: CASSPGTSRAGSYEQYF.

This chain joins TRBV7-3 and TRBJ2-3, with 8 bases fitting TRBD1. The V segment lost 2 bases and the J segment 3 bases; nucleotides outside the gene matches: 4. This CDR3 is built from 15 residues. The germline V gene encodes CDR1 SGHTA and CDR2 FQGTGA. Here the CDR3 reads CASSLDRGKTDTQYF. The CDR3 DNA follows: TGTGCCAGCAGCTTAGACAGGGGAAAGACAGATACGCAGTATTTT.

The J gene is TRBJ1-5, the V gene TRBV20-1; D gene uncertain. Between the trimmed V and J ends, which lost 3 bases and 6 bases, there was a span of 15 bases. Germline assignment: CDR1 DFQATT and CDR2 SNEGSKA (reference sequence). The CDR3 runs 14 residues. CDR3 sequence reads: CSASRPGMGQPQHF. The DNA of the CDR3 is TGCAGTGCTAGTAGACCGGGAATGGGTCAGCCCCAGCATTTT.

To note about this clone: Distinct nucleotide sequences in the sample also encode this CDR3. The rearrangement links TRBV6-6 to TRBJ1-4, with D possibly matching TRBD1 (5 bases). Germline V gene lookup returns CDR1 MNHNY and CDR2 SVGAGI (reference sequence). This CDR3 spans 13 amino acids. Trimming shortened V by 2 bases and J by 7 bases, and 8 bases separated the two germline ends. CDR3 sequence (DNA): TGTGCCAGCAGTTACAGGGGTGGTGAAAAACTGTTTTTT. This sequence encodes CASSYRGGEKLFF.

The chain carries TRBV28 and TRBJ2-7, with 7 bases identical to TRBD1. V lost 5 bases and J lost 4; bases outside the gene matches: 5. Germline lookup yields CDR1 MDHEN and CDR2 SYDVKM. The CDR3 spans 13 residues. CDR3 nucleotide sequence: TGTGCCAGCAGTAGACAGGGTCGTTACGAGCAGTACTTC. Protein sequence: CASSRQGRYEQYF.

The chain is built from TRBV6-5 and TRBJ1-2; maybe TRBD1 (5 bases). Germline V gives CDR1 MNHEY, CDR2 SVGAGI. V gave up 7 bases and J gave up 6 bases, with 18 bases separating them. The CDR3 covers 14 residues. CDR3 sequence: CASTSSQGWNGYTF. The CDR3 nucleotides are TGTGCCAGCACCTCAAGCCAGGGTTGGAATGGCTACACCTTC.

This rearrangement joins TRBV9 to TRBJ2-5; D not certain. V dropped 0 bases and J dropped 3 bases, with 6 bases sitting between them. There are 13 residues in the CDR3. Per the germline V gene, CDR1 is SGDLS and CDR2 is YYNGEE. The CDR3 region has the DNA TGTGCCAGCAGCGTAGGTGCGGAAGAGACCCAGTACTTC. Amino acid sequence: CASSVGAEETQYF. Supplemented by reference TRBV9 and TRBJ2-5, the full variable domain reads DSGVTQTPKHLITATGQRVTLRCSPRSGDLSVYWYQQSLDQGLQFLIQYYNGEERAKGNILERFSAQQFPDLHSELNLSSLELGDSALYFCASSVGAEETQYFGPGTRLLVL.

The J gene is TRBJ2-7, the V gene TRBV2, with D maybe TRBD2 (5 bases). Germline CDR1 is SNHLY and CDR2 is FYNNEI. V lost 4 bases and J lost 7, with 20 bases in between. This CDR3 spans 15 amino acids. CDR3 sequence reads: CASSGQRTGNGEQYF. The CDR3 DNA follows: TGTGCCAGCAGTGGTCAACGGACTGGAAATGGGGAGCAGTACTTC.

The rearrangement links TRBV7-9 to TRBJ1-2; D remains ambiguous. This CDR3 is 15 amino acids long. Germline values: CDR1 SEHNR, CDR2 FQNEAQ (reference sequence). V lost 1 base and J 1 base, leaving 10 bases between the germline ends. This chain's CDR3 is CASSLGGGNNYGYTF. The CDR3 nucleotides read TGTGCCAGCAGCTTAGGGGGAGGGAATAACTATGGCTACACCTTC.

This chain joins TRBV28 and TRBJ2-2, with TRBD2 matching over 8 bases. This CDR3 spans 16 amino acids. CDR1 is MDHEN, CDR2 SYDVKM, per germline. V was pared by 5 bases and J by 5 bases, with 10 bases of the junction left unmatched. The CDR3 nucleotides are TGTGCCAGCAGTCCCTCCGGGGGGGGAGGAACCGGGGAGCTGTTTTTT. Residues: CASSPSGGGGTGELFF.

J is TRBJ1-4 and V is TRBV5-6; D is possibly TRBD1 (6 bases). With 2 bases removed from V and 7 bases from J, the gap between germline ends came to 9 bases. Germline-derived CDR1 and CDR2 are SGHDT and YYEEEE. This CDR3 has 13 amino acids. CDR3 bases: TGTGCCAGCAGCTTCTGGACAGTTGAAAAACTGTTTTTT. It encodes CASSFWTVEKLFF.

This clone has just one count. V is TRBV10-3 and J is TRBJ1-5, with D possibly being TRBD1 (5 bases). The germline V and J ends were trimmed by 3 bases and 7 bases, with 16 bases remaining between them. This CDR3 contains 15 residues. CDR1 and CDR2 from the germline V gene are ENHRY and SYGVKD. The CDR3 DNA follows: TGTGCCATCAGTGAAACGAGGCAGGGAAACCAGCCCCAGCATTTT. This encodes CAISETRQGNQPQHF.

V gene TRBV6-5 combines with J gene TRBJ2-2, with TRBD2 as a possible D gene (6 bases). Germline V gives CDR1 MNHEY, CDR2 SVGAGI. V lost 5 bases to trimming and J lost 4 bases, with 8 bases between them. CDR3 length equals 13 residues. The CDR3 is CASSRDFTGELFF. The CDR3, as DNA: TGTGCCAGCAGTCGGGACTTCACCGGGGAGCTGTTTTTT.

This clone has a handful of counts. The chain recombines TRBV7-9 with TRBJ1-6; D not resolved. V was pared by 7 bases and J by 9 bases, with 19 bases between. CDR1 and CDR2 (germline): SEHNR, FQNEAQ (reference sequence). This CDR3 contains 15 residues. Here the CDR3 reads CASTKGLGVFSPLHF. Written as DNA, the CDR3 is TGTGCCAGCACCAAAGGTCTGGGAGTATTTTCACCCCTCCACTTT.

This chain links TRBV7-3 with TRBJ2-2, with TRBD2 matching 8 bases. Germline loops: CDR1 SGHTA, CDR2 FQGTGA. V shed 6 bases and J 0 bases; nucleotides not matched to a gene: 6. The CDR3 extends over 16 amino acids. The CDR3 sequence is CASRFPGGPNTGELFF. The CDR3 nucleotides read TGTGCCAGCAGATTCCCGGGAGGGCCGAACACCGGGGAGCTGTTTTTT.

The gene calls are TRBV5-4 and TRBJ2-7; the match to TRBD1 covers 7 bases. The CDR3 covers 13 residues. V was pared by 2 bases and J by 5 bases, with 4 bases of the junction left unmatched. Germline CDR1 and CDR2: SGHNT and YYREEE (reference sequence). The CDR3 bases are TGTGCCAGCAGCTTAACAGGGGTTAACGAGCAGTACTTC. This encodes CASSLTGVNEQYF.

The chain is built from TRBV6-2 or TRBV6-3 and TRBJ1-5, with 9 bases matching TRBD1. V shed 0 bases, J shed 4 bases, and the junction held 13 bases outside the gene matches. Germline V lookup: CDR1 MNHEY, CDR2 SVGEGT. There are 19 residues in the CDR3. For the CDR3, the DNA is TGTGCCAGCAGTTACTCTCCGTCCAGTTCCGGGACAGGGAATCAGCCCCAGCATTTT. It translates to CASSYSPSSSGTGNQPQHF.

The V gene is TRBV18, the J gene TRBJ2-7; TRBD1 agrees at 8 bases. J gave up 6 bases and V 3 bases, and 7 bases lay outside the gene matches. The CDR3 contains 14 residues. Germline CDR1 reads KGHSH; CDR2 reads LQKENI. The CDR3, as DNA: TGTGCCAGCTCACCCAACGGACAGGGCTCCGAGCAGTACTTC. It is translated as CASSPNGQGSEQYF.

The chain has TRBV9 and TRBJ2-5, with D perhaps TRBD1 (6 bases). Germline V lookup: CDR1 SGDLS, CDR2 YYNGEE. V was cut by 4 bases and J by 4 bases, with 14 bases left in between. This CDR3 has 14 residues. CDR3 residues: CASSLQGLRETQYF. CDR3 nucleotides: TGTGCCAGCAGCTTACAGGGTCTTCGAGAGACCCAGTACTTC.

The V gene is TRBV9, the J gene TRBJ2-2; D may be TRBD1 (5 bases). Germline assignment: CDR1 SGDLS and CDR2 YYNGEE. The germline V and J ends were trimmed by 9 bases and 2 bases, with 14 bases remaining between them. The CDR3 runs 14 residues. CDR3 sequence reads: CATRATGNTGELFF. The CDR3 region has the DNA TGTGCCACCAGGGCTACAGGAAACACCGGGGAGCTGTTTTTT. The full variable domain, its missing parts supplied by reference TRBV9 and TRBJ2-2, is DSGVTQTPKHLITATGQRVTLRCSPRSGDLSVYWYQQSLDQGLQFLIQYYNGEERAKGNILERFSAQQFPDLHSELNLSSLELGDSALYFCATRATGNTGELFFGEGSRLTVL.

This clone was detected once. CDR3 sequence: CASSQGATDTQYF. In nucleotides, the CDR3 is TGTGCCAGTAGTCAGGGGGCCACAGATACGCAGTATTTT. The rearrangement links TRBV19 to TRBJ2-3; 8 positions match TRBD1. The germline V gene has CDR1 LNHDA and CDR2 SQIVND (reference sequence). Trimming took 5 bases from V and 2 from J; bases not matched to a gene: 0. This CDR3 has 13 amino acids. The whole variable domain, remainder taken from reference TRBV19 and TRBJ2-3, is DGGITQSPKYLFRKEGQNVTLSCEQNLNHDAMYWYRQDPGQGLRLIYYSQIVNDFQKGDIAEGYSVSREKKESFPLTVTSAQKNPTAFYLCASSQGATDTQYFGPGTRLTVL.